This is a list of T cell receptor beta chains from one sample in a study of T cell changes during pregnancy in multiple sclerosis. Profiled with immunoSEQ multiplex PCR; TCRdb holds only in-frame clones, not every one. The sample carries more than 100,000 clones, about 91% recorded once. The material was peripheral blood, obtained after pregnancy. Receptors were obtained from a female donor with multiple sclerosis, enrolled in a pregnancy study. Both conserved end residues are part of each CDR3. A D gene is named only where the DNA matches it firmly. The size field is filled for only some rows; it gives once, few, many or a size class.

V	J	D	size	length	DNA	CDR3
TRBV5-1	TRBJ1-2	TRBD1	.	15	TGCGCCAGCAGCCCCCAACCGACAGGGTACTATGGCTACACCTTC	CASSPQPTGYYGYTF
TRBV7-9	TRBJ2-1	.	.	16	TGTGCCAGCAGTTTACCGGGACACCTCTCCTACAATGAGCAGTTCTTC	CASSLPGHLSYNEQFF
TRBV19	TRBJ1-4	.	.	14	TGTGCCAGTAGTATAGGGTCACGACAGGAAAAACTGTTTTTT	CASSIGSRQEKLFF
TRBV7-8	TRBJ1-5	TRBD1	.	13	TGTGCCAGCAGGGACAGGGGAAATCAGCCCCAGCATTTT	CASRDRGNQPQHF
TRBV7-9	TRBJ1-3	TRBD1	.	14	TGTGCCCTCCTGGCCGGGACAGGGAGAAACACCATATATTTT	CALLAGTGRNTIYF
TRBV5-1	TRBJ2-5	.	once	15	TGCGCCAGCAGCTTAAGGAGCCCCACGGGAGAGACCCAGTACTTC	CASSLRSPTGETQYF
TRBV18	TRBJ2-7	.	.	14	TGTGCCAGCTCGACGACAAGGCTCTCCTACGAGCAGTACTTC	CASSTTRLSYEQYF
TRBV10-3	TRBJ2-7	TRBD2	.	15	TGTGCCATACTCGGTAGGCTAGCGGGAGCCCCCGAGCAGTACTTC	CAILGRLAGAPEQYF
TRBV7-9	TRBJ2-1	TRBD1	.	16	TGTGCCAGCAGCCCTGAGGACAGGGGCCGGTACAATGAGCAGTTCTTC	CASSPEDRGRYNEQFF
TRBV9	TRBJ2-2	TRBD1	.	16	TGTGCCAGCAGCGACCCAAGGACAGGGCCAACCGGGGAGCTGTTTTTT	CASSDPRTGPTGELFF
TRBV28	TRBJ2-7	.	.	15	TGTGCCAGCAGTTTAGGCGGGGCTAGCTCCTACGAGCAGTACTTC	CASSLGGASSYEQYF
TRBV10-3	TRBJ2-7	.	.	12	TGTGCCTCGCGGGACAGCTCCTACGAGCAGTACTTC	CASRDSSYEQYF
TRBV19	TRBJ1-6	.	.	13	TGTGCCAGTATAAGTAACAGAGATTCACCCCTCCACTTT	CASISNRDSPLHF
TRBV28	TRBJ2-7	.	.	11	TGTGCCAGCAGTTTAGAGGGCGAGCAGTACTTC	CASSLEGEQYF
TRBV19	TRBJ2-7	TRBD1	.	16	TGTGCCAGTAGTATAAGTGCAGGGGGCGCTTCCTACGAGCAGTACTTC	CASSISAGGASYEQYF
TRBV7-3	TRBJ2-7	TRBD1	once	15	TGTGCCAGCAGCTTAACCCGGACAGGAAGCTACGAGCAGTACTTC	CASSLTRTGSYEQYF
TRBV29-1	TRBJ2-7	.	.	16	TGCAGCGTTTTAATGAAACTCCATTGGGCATTATACGAGCAGTACTTC	CSVLMKLHWALYEQYF
TRBV4-1	TRBJ1-5	TRBD1	.	15	TGCGCCAGCAGCCAAGCGACAGGGGGTATACAGCCCCAGCATTTT	CASSQATGGIQPQHF
TRBV20-1	TRBJ2-3	.	.	10	TGCAGTGCCCTCACAGATACGCAGTATTTT	CSALTDTQYF
TRBV28	TRBJ2-2	TRBD1	.	15	TGTGCCAGCAGCATTCGGGACAGGGAGGCCGGGGAGCTGTTTTTT	CASSIRDREAGELFF
TRBV11-2	TRBJ2-1	TRBD1	.	16	TGTGCCAGCAGCTTAGAGGCAGGGGGCTCCTACAATGAGCAGTTCTTC	CASSLEAGGSYNEQFF
TRBV4-1	TRBJ2-1	.	.	17	TGCGCCAGCAGCCAGGACCCGGTGGGAGGTCGTAACAATGAGCAGTTCTTC	CASSQDPVGGRNNEQFF